The rows below give T cell receptor beta chains drawn from one sample of a study of blood T cell repertoires in COVID-19. The data were produced by immunoSEQ multiplex PCR, yet TCRdb's version contains in-frame clones alone and is incomplete. The sample includes about 72,000 clones, approximately 84% of them seen just once. The sample taken for sequencing was peripheral blood. These receptors were obtained from a man between 65 and 79 years old with active or convalescent COVID-19. Each CDR3 is given with its conserved first and last residue. The D gene is left open where the match is weak. Size is omitted from some rows. Given values are once, few, many or a class for expanded clones.

V,J,D,size,DNA,CDR3
TRBV25-1,TRBJ2-7,TRBD1,few,TGTGCCAGCAGTGTGGGACAGATCGAGCAGTACTTC,CASSVGQIEQYF
TRBV24-1,TRBJ2-3,TRBD2,NA,TGTGCCACCAGTGATATGGGGGGACTAGCGGGAAAACGCTTCACAGATACGCAGTATTTT,CATSDMGGLAGKRFTDTQYF
TRBV7-2,TRBJ2-1,TRBD2,NA,TGTGCCAGCAGCTTAAACGGGAGGGCCTACAATGAGCAGTTCTTC,CASSLNGRAYNEQFF
TRBV18,TRBJ1-4,NA,once,TGTGCCAGCTCACCTTGGTCAGGGATTAATGAAAAACTGTTTTTT,CASSPWSGINEKLFF
TRBV5-1,TRBJ2-7,TRBD1,NA,TGCGCCAGCAGCTTGGGGCAGGGGGATGCAGGCGAGCAGTACTTC,CASSLGQGDAGEQYF
TRBV4-2,TRBJ2-7,TRBD2,NA,TGTGCCAGCAGCCAAGATCTCCGGACTAGCGGGATTGAGCAGTACTTC,CASSQDLRTSGIEQYF
TRBV15,TRBJ2-1,NA,NA,TGTGCCACCAGCAGAGATCTGGGGGCTGAGCAGTTCTTC,CATSRDLGAEQFF
TRBV7-2,TRBJ2-3,NA,NA,TGTGCCAGCAGCCAGGGGGTCAGGGGGAGGTCAGATACGCAGTATTTT,CASSQGVRGRSDTQYF
TRBV30,TRBJ1-2,NA,NA,TGTGCCTGGAGTGTAGCCTCCACCCAATATGGCTACACCTTC,CAWSVASTQYGYTF
TRBV28,TRBJ1-5,NA,NA,TGTGCCAGCAGTTTCGGCAATCGGGTGAGGCCCCAGCATTTT,CASSFGNRVRPQHF
TRBV30,TRBJ2-2,NA,NA,TGTGCCTGGAGTGTGAGAGGCCCCGGGGAGCTGTTTTTT,CAWSVRGPGELFF
TRBV4-2,TRBJ2-1,TRBD2,NA,TGTGCCAGCAGCCTTGGGACTAGCGGGAGCTCCTACAATGAGCAGTTCTTC,CASSLGTSGSSYNEQFF
TRBV7-2,TRBJ1-1,NA,NA,TGTGCCAGCAGGGCCCATTTGAACACTGAAGCTTTCTTT,CASRAHLNTEAFF
TRBV6-5,TRBJ1-2,NA,NA,TGTGCCAGCAGTTACTCGGAACAGTCCTATGGCTACACCTTC,CASSYSEQSYGYTF
TRBV10-3,TRBJ2-7,TRBD1,NA,TGTGCCATCGCGGGACAGGGGATACACGAGCAGTACTTC,CAIAGQGIHEQYF
TRBV5-6,TRBJ1-5,NA,NA,TGTGCCAGCAGCATCCAGGGGAGCAATCAGCCCCAGCATTTT,CASSIQGSNQPQHF
TRBV3-1/TRBV3-2,TRBJ1-1,NA,NA,TGTGCCAGCAGCCATACAGGGACGAACACTGAAGCTTCCTTT,CASSHTGTNTEASF
TRBV7-3,TRBJ2-3,NA,once,TGTGCCAGCAGCTTAAAAAGAGGAGGCGAGGGCACAGATACGCAGTATTTT,CASSLKRGGEGTDTQYF
TRBV4-1,TRBJ1-4,NA,NA,TGCGCCAGCAGCCAAGTAGTACAGTATAATGAAAAACTGTTTTTT,CASSQVVQYNEKLFF
TRBV7-2,TRBJ2-7,NA,NA,TGTGCCAGCAGCTCCAGAGGGGGACAATACGAGCAGTACTTC,CASSSRGGQYEQYF
TRBV6-5,TRBJ1-1,TRBD1,NA,TGTGCCAGCAGTTCCGGGACAGGGGGCACTGAAGCTTTCTTT,CASSSGTGGTEAFF
TRBV9,TRBJ2-3,NA,NA,TGTGCCAGCAGCCCCCGGACTGACCTCGATACGCAGTATTTT,CASSPRTDLDTQYF
TRBV5-1,TRBJ2-7,TRBD2,NA,TGCGCCAGCAGCTTGTTTAGCGGGTCCTCCGAGCAGTACTTC,CASSLFSGSSEQYF
TRBV13,TRBJ2-1,TRBD1,NA,TGTGCCAGCAGCTCGTCGAGACAGGGCAACAATGAGCAGTTCTTC,CASSSSRQGNNEQFF
TRBV30,TRBJ1-2,NA,NA,TGTGCCTGCTTCTCCTACCCTAACTATGGCTACACCTTC,CACFSYPNYGYTF
TRBV7-6,TRBJ2-3,TRBD1,NA,TGTGCCAGCAGCTCGGGACAGGGGATTACTACTAGCACAGATACGCAGTATTTT,CASSSGQGITTSTDTQYF
TRBV19,TRBJ1-1,TRBD1,few,TGTGCCAGTTTGACAGGGGGAGAAACTGAAGCTTTCTTT,CASLTGGETEAFF
TRBV2,TRBJ2-5,NA,NA,TGTGCCAGCAGACCTGGAGGAAGGGAGACCCAGTACTTC,CASRPGGRETQYF
TRBV19,TRBJ1-5,TRBD1,NA,TGTGCCAGTAGTATTTCCCGACAGGGTTGGGTGGGGCCCCAGCATTTT,CASSISRQGWVGPQHF
TRBV6-1,TRBJ1-4,NA,NA,TGTGCCAGCAGTGAACCGGGGTTGGCTAATGAAAAACTGTTTTTT,CASSEPGLANEKLFF
TRBV5-5,TRBJ2-1,TRBD1,NA,TGTGCCAGCAGCCAGGGACAGGGCGGGTACAATGAGCAGTTCTTC,CASSQGQGGYNEQFF
TRBV11-3,TRBJ2-7,NA,NA,TGTGCCAGCAGCCCAACGGGAGTAGGGGAGCAGTACTTC,CASSPTGVGEQYF
TRBV28,TRBJ2-7,TRBD2,NA,TGTGCCAGCAGTCTAGCGGGAGGGCTTCCCCACGAGCAGTACTTC,CASSLAGGLPHEQYF
TRBV5-1,TRBJ1-6,NA,NA,TGCGCCAGCAGCCTTTTCAGTGAGCCAGGGCTCCTCCACTTT,CASSLFSEPGLLHF
TRBV9,TRBJ2-7,NA,NA,TGTGCCAGCAGCGTAGGGTTTACATCCTACGAGCAGTACTTC,CASSVGFTSYEQYF
TRBV6-5,TRBJ1-5,NA,NA,TGTGCCAGCAGTCCTAGAAGGGAGGGCAATCAGCCCCAGCATTTT,CASSPRREGNQPQHF
TRBV3-1/TRBV3-2,TRBJ1-5,NA,many,TGTGCCAGCAGCCGGGGGGTCGGGAGCAATCAGCCCCAGCATTTT,CASSRGVGSNQPQHF
TRBV28,TRBJ2-5,TRBD2,NA,TGTGCCAGCAGATCGGGGGGGGAGACCCAGTACTTC,CASRSGGETQYF
TRBV20-1,TRBJ2-2,TRBD2,NA,TGCAGTGCTAGTGGACTAGCGGGGAGAACCGGGGAGCTGTTTTTT,CSASGLAGRTGELFF
TRBV29-1,TRBJ1-5,NA,NA,TGCAGCGTTGAACCCGGGAGGGGTCAGCCCCAGCATTTT,CSVEPGRGQPQHF
TRBV19,TRBJ2-4,NA,NA,TGTGCCAGTAGTATAGGTGATCGACTTCTAGCCAAAAACATTCAGTACTTC,CASSIGDRLLAKNIQYF
TRBV5-1,TRBJ2-1,NA,NA,TGCGCCAGCAGCTTGGCTCAGGCGAAAAATGAGCAGTTCTTC,CASSLAQAKNEQFF
TRBV7-2,TRBJ2-5,TRBD1,NA,TGTGCCAGCAGCCAAGACAGGGAATCAGAGACCCAGTACTTC,CASSQDRESETQYF
TRBV10-3,TRBJ1-1,NA,NA,TGTGCCATCAGGGAGGGCAGAACCAACACTGAAGCTTTCTTT,CAIREGRTNTEAFF
TRBV5-1,TRBJ2-3,NA,NA,TGCGCCAGCAGCCTTCTTGGGGAGTTGATGAATACGCAGTATTTT,CASSLLGELMNTQYF
TRBV11-2,TRBJ1-2,NA,NA,TGTGCCAGCAGCTTAGATCTTCTAGCTAACTATGGCTACACCTTC,CASSLDLLANYGYTF
TRBV19,TRBJ2-1,TRBD1,NA,TGTGCCAGTAGTCCTACAGGGGGCAATGAGCAGTTCTTC,CASSPTGGNEQFF